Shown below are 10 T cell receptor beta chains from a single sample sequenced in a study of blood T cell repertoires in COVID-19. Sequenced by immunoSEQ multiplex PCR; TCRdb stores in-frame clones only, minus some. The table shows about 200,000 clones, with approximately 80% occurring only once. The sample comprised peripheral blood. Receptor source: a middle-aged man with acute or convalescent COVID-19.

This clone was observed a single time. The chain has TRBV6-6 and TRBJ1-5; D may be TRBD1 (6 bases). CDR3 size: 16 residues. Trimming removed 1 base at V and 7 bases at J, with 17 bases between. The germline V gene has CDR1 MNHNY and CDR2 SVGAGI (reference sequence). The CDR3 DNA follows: TGTGCCAGCAGTTACTACACAGGGCGCGGAGGCCAGCCCCAGCATTTT. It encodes CASSYYTGRGGQPQHF.

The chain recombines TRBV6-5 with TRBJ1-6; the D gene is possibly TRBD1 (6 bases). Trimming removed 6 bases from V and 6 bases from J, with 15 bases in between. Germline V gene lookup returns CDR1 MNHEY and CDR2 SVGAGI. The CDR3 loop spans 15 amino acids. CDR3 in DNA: TGTGCCAGCAGCGATACAGGGAGAAGTAATTCACCCCTCCACTTT. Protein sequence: CASSDTGRSNSPLHF.

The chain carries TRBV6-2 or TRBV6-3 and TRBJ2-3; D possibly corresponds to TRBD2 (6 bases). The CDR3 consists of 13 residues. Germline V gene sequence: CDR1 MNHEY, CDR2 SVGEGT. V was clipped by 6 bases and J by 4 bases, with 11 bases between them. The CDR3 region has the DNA TGTGCCAGCAGCCGTCCGGGGGCAGATACGCAGTATTTT. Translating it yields CASSRPGADTQYF.

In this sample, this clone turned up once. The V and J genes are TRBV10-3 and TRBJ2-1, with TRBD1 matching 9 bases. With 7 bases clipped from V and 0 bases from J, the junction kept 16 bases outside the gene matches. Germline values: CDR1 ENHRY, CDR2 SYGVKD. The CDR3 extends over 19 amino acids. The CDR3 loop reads CAINRDRDLTLSSYNEQFF. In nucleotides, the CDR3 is TGTGCCATCAATAGGGACAGGGATTTAACGCTATCCTCCTACAATGAGCAGTTCTTC.

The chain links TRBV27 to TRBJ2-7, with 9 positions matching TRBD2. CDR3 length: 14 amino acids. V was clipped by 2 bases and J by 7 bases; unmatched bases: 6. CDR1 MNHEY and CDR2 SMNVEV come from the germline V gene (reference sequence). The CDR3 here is CASSLQGLAREQYF. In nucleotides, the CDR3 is TGTGCCAGCAGTTTACAAGGACTAGCGAGAGAGCAGTACTTC.

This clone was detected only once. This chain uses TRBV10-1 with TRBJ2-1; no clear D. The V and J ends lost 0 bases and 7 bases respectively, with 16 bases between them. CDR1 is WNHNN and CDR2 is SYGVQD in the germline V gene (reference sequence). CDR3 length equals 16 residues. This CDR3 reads CASSESRSWSVNEQFF. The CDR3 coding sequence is TGCGCCAGCAGTGAGTCCCGGAGTTGGTCGGTGAATGAGCAGTTCTTC.

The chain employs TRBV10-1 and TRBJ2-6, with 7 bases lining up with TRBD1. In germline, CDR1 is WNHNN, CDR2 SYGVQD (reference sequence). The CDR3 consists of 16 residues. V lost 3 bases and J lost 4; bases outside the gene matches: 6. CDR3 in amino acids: CASSDSRTGGANVLTF. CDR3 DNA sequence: TGCGCCAGCAGTGACTCAAGGACAGGAGGGGCCAACGTCCTGACTTTC.

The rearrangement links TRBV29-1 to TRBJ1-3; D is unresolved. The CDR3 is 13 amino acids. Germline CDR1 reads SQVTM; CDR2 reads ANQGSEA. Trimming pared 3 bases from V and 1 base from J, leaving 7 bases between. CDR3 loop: CSVEGFSGNTIYF. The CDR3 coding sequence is TGCAGCGTTGAGGGCTTTTCTGGAAACACCATATATTTT.

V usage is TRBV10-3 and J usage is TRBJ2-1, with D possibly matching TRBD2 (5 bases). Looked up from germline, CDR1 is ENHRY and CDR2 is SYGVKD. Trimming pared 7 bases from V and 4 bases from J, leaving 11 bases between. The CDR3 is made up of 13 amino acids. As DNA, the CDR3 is TGTGCCATCACAGCGGAAAATTACAATGAGCAGTTCTTC. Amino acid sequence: CAITAENYNEQFF.

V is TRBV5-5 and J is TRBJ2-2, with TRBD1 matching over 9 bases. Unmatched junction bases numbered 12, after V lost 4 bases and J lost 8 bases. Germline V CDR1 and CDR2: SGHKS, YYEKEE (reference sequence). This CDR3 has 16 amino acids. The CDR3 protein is CASSPWFGQGRGELFF. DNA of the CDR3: TGTGCCAGCAGCCCGTGGTTTGGACAGGGGCGAGGGGAGCTGTTTTTT.